This T cell receptor beta chain appears in the sequencing data of a study of Ad26.COV2.S vaccination and SARS-CoV-2 variants. Study-wide context: Recipients of Ad26.COV2.S got it intramuscularly, once or twice 56 days apart.

Study-level results: Measurement of non-spike TCR breadth gave similar results in vaccine and placebo recipients. Vaccinated individuals (as opposed to placebo recipients) had higher spike-specific TCR breadth.

Noted treatment: some 19 received Ad26.COV2.S at low or high dose, single or two shots; about 5 received placebo; per-sample allocation not given. Each sample was drawn 63 days after the first injection (of vaccine or placebo). Regarding this clone: Its antigen is not known.

The V and J ends lost 6 bases and 4 bases respectively, with 16 bases between them. The CDR3 extends over 14 amino acids. Germline V gives CDR1 MNHEY, CDR2 SVGAGI. The repertoire was sequenced with immunoSEQ multiplex PCR; TCRdb's copy has only in-frame clones and lacks some. Here the sample spans roughly 400,000 clones, roughly 90% being singletons. This clonotype was sampled from a person between 18 and 65 years old who received the Ad26.COV2.S COVID-19 vaccine or a placebo. The sample in question was peripheral blood, obtained in a trial of Ad26.COV2.S vaccine versus placebo. This sequence joins TRBV6-5 and TRBJ2-7; perhaps D is TRBD1 or TRBD2 (7 bases each). CDR3 sequence reads: CASSSRGRAYEQYF. CDR3 DNA sequence: TGTGCCAGCAGCTCCAGGGGGAGGGCGTACGAGCAGTACTTC.